Listed here is a single T cell receptor (beta chain). This sample is drawn from a study of T cells after yellow fever vaccination. The CDR3 length is 11 residues. Trimming stripped 1 base from V and 5 bases from J, with 3 bases between. The V gene's germline CDR1 is SGHTA and CDR2 FQGNSA. A single record per CDR3 protein comes from TCRdb applying MiXCR to the 5' RACE reads. The sample lists about 160,000 distinct CDR3 sequences; more than 5.5% were seen once. This receptor was obtained from a man in his late teens or twenties who received the YFV17D yellow fever vaccine. The sequenced sample was CD4+ T cells sorted from PBMCs, obtained 5 to 6 days after the first yellow fever vaccination. The chain has TRBV7-2 and TRBJ2-7; D is unresolved. CDR3 bases: TGTGCCAGCAGCTTAGGCGACGAGCAGTACGTC. This gives the protein CASSLGDEQYV.